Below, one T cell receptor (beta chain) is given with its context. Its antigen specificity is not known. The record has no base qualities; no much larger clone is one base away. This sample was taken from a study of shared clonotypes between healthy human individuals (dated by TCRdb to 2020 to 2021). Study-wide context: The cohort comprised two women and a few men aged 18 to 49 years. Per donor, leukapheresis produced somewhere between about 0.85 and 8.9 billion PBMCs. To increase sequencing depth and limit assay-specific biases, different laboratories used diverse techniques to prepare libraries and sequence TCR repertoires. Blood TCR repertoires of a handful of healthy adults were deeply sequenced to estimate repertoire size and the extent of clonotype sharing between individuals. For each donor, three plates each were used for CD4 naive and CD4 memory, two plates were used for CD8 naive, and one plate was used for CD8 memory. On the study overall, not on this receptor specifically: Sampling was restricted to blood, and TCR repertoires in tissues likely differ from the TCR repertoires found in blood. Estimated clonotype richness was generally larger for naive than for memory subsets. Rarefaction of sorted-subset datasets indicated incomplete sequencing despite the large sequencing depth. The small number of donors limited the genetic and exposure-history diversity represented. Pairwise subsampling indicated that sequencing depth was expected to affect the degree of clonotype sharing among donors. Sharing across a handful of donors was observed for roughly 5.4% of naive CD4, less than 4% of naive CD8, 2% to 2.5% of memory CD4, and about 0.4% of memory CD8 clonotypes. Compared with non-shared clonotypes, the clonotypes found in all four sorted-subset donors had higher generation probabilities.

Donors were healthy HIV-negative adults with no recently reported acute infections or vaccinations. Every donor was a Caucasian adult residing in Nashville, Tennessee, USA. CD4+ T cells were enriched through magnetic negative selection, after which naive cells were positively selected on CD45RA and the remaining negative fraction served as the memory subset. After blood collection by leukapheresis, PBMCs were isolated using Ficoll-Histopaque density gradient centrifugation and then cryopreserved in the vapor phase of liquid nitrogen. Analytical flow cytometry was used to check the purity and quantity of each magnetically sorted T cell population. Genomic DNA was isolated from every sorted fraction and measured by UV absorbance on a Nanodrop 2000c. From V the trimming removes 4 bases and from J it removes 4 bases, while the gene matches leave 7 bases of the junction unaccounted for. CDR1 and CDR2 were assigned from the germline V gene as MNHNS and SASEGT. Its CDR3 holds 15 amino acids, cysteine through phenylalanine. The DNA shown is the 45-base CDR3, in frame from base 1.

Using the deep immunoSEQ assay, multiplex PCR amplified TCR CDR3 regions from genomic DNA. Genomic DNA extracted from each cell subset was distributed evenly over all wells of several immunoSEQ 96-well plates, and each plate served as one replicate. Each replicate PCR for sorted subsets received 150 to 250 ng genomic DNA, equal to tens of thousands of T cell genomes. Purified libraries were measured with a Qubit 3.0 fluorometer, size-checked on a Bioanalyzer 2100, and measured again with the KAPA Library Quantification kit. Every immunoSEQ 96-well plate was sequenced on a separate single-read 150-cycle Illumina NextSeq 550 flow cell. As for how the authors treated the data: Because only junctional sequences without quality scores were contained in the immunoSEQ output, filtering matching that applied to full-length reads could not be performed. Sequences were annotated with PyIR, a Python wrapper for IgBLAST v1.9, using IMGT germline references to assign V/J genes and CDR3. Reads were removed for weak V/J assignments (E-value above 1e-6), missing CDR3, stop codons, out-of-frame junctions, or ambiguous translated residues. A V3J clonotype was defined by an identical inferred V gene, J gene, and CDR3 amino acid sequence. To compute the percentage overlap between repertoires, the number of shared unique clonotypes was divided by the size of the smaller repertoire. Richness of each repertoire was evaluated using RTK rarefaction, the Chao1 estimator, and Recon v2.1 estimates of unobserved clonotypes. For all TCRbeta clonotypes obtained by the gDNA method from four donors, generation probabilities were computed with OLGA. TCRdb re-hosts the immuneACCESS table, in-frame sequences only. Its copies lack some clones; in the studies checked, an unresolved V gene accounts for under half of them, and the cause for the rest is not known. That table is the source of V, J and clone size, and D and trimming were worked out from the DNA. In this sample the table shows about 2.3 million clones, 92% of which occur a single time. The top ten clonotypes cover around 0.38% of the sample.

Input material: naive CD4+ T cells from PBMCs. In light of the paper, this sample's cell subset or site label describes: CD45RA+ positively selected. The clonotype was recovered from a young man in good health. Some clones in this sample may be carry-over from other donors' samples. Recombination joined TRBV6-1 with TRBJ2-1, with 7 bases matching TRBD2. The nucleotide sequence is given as TGTGCCAGCAGTGTGGCTAGCGGAAAATACAATGAGCAGTTCTTC. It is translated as CASSVASGKYNEQFF.